These 13 T cell receptor beta chains share one sample of origin, sequenced in a study of Ad26.COV2.S vaccination and SARS-CoV-2 variants. Method: immunoSEQ multiplex PCR; TCRdb's copy keeps in-frame clones and lacks some. Among about 320,000 clones listed, approximately 86% were seen once. Documented treatment: about 20 received Ad26.COV2.S at low or high dose, single or two shots; 5 received placebo; per-sample allocation not given. Following the first vaccine or placebo injection, samples were taken on day 63. The specimen was peripheral blood, collected in a trial of Ad26.COV2.S vaccine versus placebo. The receptors originated from a person between 18 and 60 years old who received the Ad26.COV2.S COVID-19 vaccine or a placebo.

The V gene is TRBV6-2 or TRBV6-3, the J gene TRBJ1-5; the D is unclear. Looked up from germline, CDR1 is MNHEY and CDR2 is SVGEGT. The CDR3 runs 14 residues. V lost 5 bases to trimming and J lost 1 base, with 9 bases between them. CDR3 sequence: CASSTPVSNQPQHF. CDR3 DNA sequence: TGTGCCAGCAGTACCCCAGTGAGCAATCAGCCCCAGCATTTT.

The J gene is TRBJ1-6, the V gene TRBV6-2 or TRBV6-3, with 9 bases matching TRBD1. This CDR3 region has 19 residues. Germline V CDR1 and CDR2: MNHEY, SVGEGT. The ends lost 0 bases at V and 0 bases at J; junction bases unmatched: 6. CDR3 region: CASSYSTGGSISYNSPLHF. The CDR3 DNA sequence: TGTGCCAGCAGTTACTCGACAGGGGGATCGATCTCCTATAATTCACCCCTCCACTTT.

The chain links TRBV4-3 to TRBJ2-1, with 8 bases lining up with TRBD2. The germline gives CDR1 LGHNA, CDR2 YSLEER. V lost 1 base and J lost 6; bases outside the gene matches: 8. The CDR3 runs 16 residues. The CDR3 region is CASSQVPGLGLNEQFF. DNA of the CDR3: TGCGCCAGCAGCCAAGTCCCGGGACTAGGACTCAATGAGCAGTTCTTC.

The chain has TRBV2 and TRBJ2-1; D is possibly TRBD1 (6 bases). This CDR3 spans 13 amino acids. In germline, CDR1 is SNHLY, CDR2 FYNNEI. V shed 8 bases and J shed 4 bases, with 12 bases lying between them. CDR3 amino acids: CASPGVGYNEQFF. The DNA for the CDR3 is TGTGCCAGCCCAGGGGTCGGATACAATGAGCAGTTCTTC.

The CDR3 sequence: CASSPPNGGVGIVEQFF. The CDR3, as DNA: TGTGCCAGCTCACCTCCCAATGGAGGGGTGGGGATCGTTGAGCAGTTCTTC. This chain links TRBV18 with TRBJ2-1; possibly TRBD2 for D (6 bases). CDR3 size: 17 residues. The germline gives CDR1 KGHSH, CDR2 LQKENI. Trimming cost V 3 bases and J 9 bases, with 24 bases left between them.

V gene TRBV3-1 (or the pseudogene TRBV3-2) combines with J gene TRBJ1-3, with D uncertain. V was trimmed by 3 bases and J by 5 bases, leaving 2 bases between them. Per the germline V gene, CDR1 is LGHDT and CDR2 is YNNKEL (reference sequence). The CDR3 length is 11 residues. CDR3 in amino acids: CASSHRNTIYF. Here the CDR3 DNA reads TGTGCCAGCAGCCACAGAAACACCATATATTTT.

V usage is TRBV5-6 and J usage is TRBJ2-7; perhaps TRBD2 as D (5 bases). CDR3 length: 15 residues. V was pared by 0 bases and J by 4 bases, with 14 bases between. CDR1 is SGHDT and CDR2 is YYEEEE in the germline V gene. Written as DNA, the CDR3 is TGTGCCAGCAGCTTGGTACGGCCCGGCGGGTACGAGCAGTACTTC. Protein product: CASSLVRPGGYEQYF.

V is TRBV6-5 and J is TRBJ1-2, with D perhaps TRBD1 (5 bases). The CDR3 is made up of 16 amino acids. Trimming removed 0 bases from V and 9 bases from J, with 20 bases in between. Germline V gene lookup returns CDR1 MNHEY and CDR2 SVGAGI. For the CDR3, the DNA is TGTGCCAGCAGTTACTCGGGGACCCTGGCCTTCGTTAGCTACACCTTC. Protein sequence: CASSYSGTLAFVSYTF.

This chain joins TRBV2 and TRBJ2-7; TRBD2 aligns across 11 bases. This CDR3 comprises 14 residues. After removal of 7 bases from V and 6 bases from J, the junction contained 8 bases not matched to a gene. CDR1 is SNHLY and CDR2 is FYNNEI in the germline V gene. CDR3 coding DNA: TGTGCCAGCATCAGTAATAGCGGGGGGGTCGAGCAGTACTTC. Its translation: CASISNSGGVEQYF.

The J gene is TRBJ2-1, the V gene TRBV4-3; D is unresolved. CDR1 is LGHNA and CDR2 is YSLEER in the germline V gene. The CDR3 loop spans 15 amino acids. V lost 1 base and J 0 bases, leaving 7 bases between the germline ends. The CDR3, as DNA: TGCGCCAGCAGCCAAGCAGCCAGCTCCTACAATGAGCAGTTCTTC. It codes for CASSQAASSYNEQFF.

The chain employs TRBV6-5 and TRBJ1-2; D call uncertain. Germline CDR1 and CDR2: MNHEY and SVGAGI. V lost 7 bases and J 4 bases, leaving 19 bases between the germline ends. The CDR3 sequence is 15 residues long. CDR3 coding DNA: TGTGCCAGCACCCTTTTCGTGGGTCAACCCTATGGCTACACCTTC. Translation gives CASTLFVGQPYGYTF.

The rearrangement links TRBV3-1 (or the pseudogene TRBV3-2) to TRBJ2-1, with 9 nucleotides matching TRBD1. CDR1 and CDR2 (germline): LGHDT, YNNKEL (reference sequence). The J segment lost 5 bases and the V segment lost 6 bases, leaving 8 bases of the junction unmatched. This CDR3 contains 15 residues. The CDR3 is CASRQDRGFDNEQFF. The DNA of the CDR3 is TGTGCCAGCAGGCAGGACAGGGGTTTCGACAATGAGCAGTTCTTC.

The rearrangement links TRBV9 to TRBJ2-7; D could derive from TRBD1 or TRBD2 (5 bases each). The ends were cut back, 0 bases at V and 1 base at J, with 11 bases in the middle. The germline V gene encodes CDR1 SGDLS and CDR2 YYNGEE. The CDR3 extends over 15 amino acids. The CDR3 protein is CASSVGGTLSYEQYF. The CDR3, as DNA: TGTGCCAGCAGCGTAGGAGGGACCTTGTCCTACGAGCAGTACTTC.